The entry below describes one TCR beta chain. What it binds is not known. RNA amounts of roughly 0.45 to 1 ug underwent reverse transcription with random hexamers. TCR beta CDR3 was amplified by immunoSEQ covering 54 Vbeta and 13 Jbeta. TCRdb itself ran the immunoSEQ multiplex PCR reads through MiXCR, one entry per CDR3 protein. The profile shows approximately 190,000 distinct CDR3 sequences, roughly 90% of them singletons. The trim removed 0 bases at V and 4 bases at J, leaving 7 bases unmatched. The germline V gene encodes CDR1 SGHRS and CDR2 YFSETQ. CDR3 size: 17 residues. This sample was taken from a study of CD8 T cells in Susac syndrome. Study at large: Five or six sequenced Susac syndrome patients had clinically active disease, while about 8 were in remission. When blood was collected, patients with Susac syndrome were therapy-naive, were taking corticosteroids, or were receiving intravenous immunoglobulin alone.

General study points: Expansion of clones was not seen in the CD4+ T cell repertoires of Susac syndrome.

The J gene is TRBJ2-2, the V gene TRBV5-1, with 9 bases identical to TRBD1. This TCR was recovered from a human donor with Susac syndrome. The sequencing input was CD4+ T cells from PBMCs. The CDR3 reads CASSLDTTGGPTGELFF. The CDR3 coding sequence is TGCGCCAGCAGCTTGGATACGACAGGGGGACCCACCGGGGAGCTGTTTTTT.